Below, 2 T cell receptor beta chains from the same sample are listed, as sequenced in a study of blood T cells in healthy people across ages (dated by TCRdb to about 2015). Libraries were built with 5' RACE. Sequencing took place on an Illumina HiSeq 2500. The second PCR ran for roughly 6 to 11 cycles and used a J-beta primer mix along with a sample-barcoded 5' primer. TCRdb ran its own pipeline on the public reads, namely fastp trimming at Q25 and MiXCR clone calling, and kept in-frame beta chains. For every CDR3 protein sequence, its rows merge into one entry that carries the most common genes and DNA. The sample profile shows 1.5 million to 1.8 million distinct CDR3 sequences; 40% to 45% of them were found once. Just over 4% of the sample lies in the top ten. The sample was blood. All receptors derive from a woman aged 18 to 35 in good health.

V usage is TRBV27 and J usage is TRBJ1-5; D may be TRBD1 (6 bases). CDR1 MNHEY and CDR2 SMNVEV come from the germline V gene (reference sequence). This CDR3 contains 18 residues. The V gene lost 2 bases and the J gene lost 4 bases, with 21 bases spanning the gap. The CDR3 is CASSLIGTVPGTNQPQHF. CDR3 in DNA: TGTGCCAGCAGTTTAATTGGGACGGTCCCGGGGACAAATCAGCCCCAGCATTTT.

The rearrangement links TRBV28 to TRBJ2-7, with unresolved D. Germline V lookup: CDR1 MDHEN, CDR2 SYDVKM. Trimming took 7 bases from V and 2 from J, leaving 9 bases between them. This CDR3 has 12 amino acids. The CDR3 coding sequence is TGTGCCAGCAAGGACGGCACCTACGAGCAGTACTTC. Encoded protein: CASKDGTYEQYF.